These 11 T cell receptor beta chains came from one sample sequenced in a study of cytomegalovirus exposure and HLA in healthy donors. Data came from immunoSEQ multiplex PCR; TCRdb stores just in-frame clones and leaves some out. The sample records about 56,000 clones, 93% being singletons. Sequencing was performed on PBMCs. These receptors were taken from a woman between 18 and 29 years old in good health and CMV-seropositive.

This clone was recorded once. At one of its ends the junction is not consistent with the germline gene, which may arise from a read error. CDR3 loop: CASSLPGPF. The CDR3 DNA reads TGTGCCAGCAGCTTACCAGGCCCCTTC. V gene TRBV7-9 combines with J gene TRBJ1-2; unclear D gene. The CDR3 runs to 9 residues. The V gene's germline CDR1 is SEHNR and CDR2 FQNEAQ (reference sequence).

This chain connects TRBV2 to TRBJ2-3; 8 nucleotides align to TRBD1. CDR1 is SNHLY and CDR2 is FYNNEI in the germline V gene. The CDR3 has 12 amino acids. After removal of 6 bases from V and 14 bases from J, the junction contained 10 bases not matched to a gene. CDR3 coding DNA: TGTGCCAGCAGACCAGGGGGCCCCCAGGGGTATTTT. Translating it yields CASRPGGPQGYF.

This rearrangement joins TRBV7-2 to TRBJ1-4; perhaps TRBD1 as D (5 bases). Germline CDR1 SGHTA, CDR2 FQGNSA. Trimming took off 2 bases at V and 4 bases at J, with 11 bases between the two ends. The CDR3 contains 15 residues. The CDR3 here is CASSLTRQFNEKLFF. The CDR3 DNA reads as TGTGCCAGCAGCTTAACGAGACAGTTTAATGAAAAACTGTTTTTT.

The CDR3 spells CASSGTPNTGELFF. The CDR3 DNA reads TGTGCCAGCAGCGGCACACCGAACACCGGGGAGCTGTTTTTT. The chain joins TRBV9 to TRBJ2-2; D uncertain. With 3 bases removed from V and 0 bases from J, the gap between germline ends came to 6 bases. Germline lookup yields CDR1 SGDLS and CDR2 YYNGEE. This CDR3 has 14 amino acids. The entire variable domain, with the rest obtained from reference TRBV9 and TRBJ2-2, is as follows: DSGVTQTPKHLITATGQRVTLRCSPRSGDLSVYWYQQSLDQGLQFLIQYYNGEERAKGNILERFSAQQFPDLHSELNLSSLELGDSALYFCASSGTPNTGELFFGEGSRLTVL.

The chain recombines TRBV5-4 with TRBJ1-5; 8 nucleotides align to TRBD1. V dropped 0 bases and J dropped 7; count of bases not matched to a gene: 6. Per germline, CDR1 SGHNT and CDR2 YYREEE (reference sequence). This CDR3 spans 15 amino acids. The CDR3 DNA follows: TGTGCCAGCAGCTTGGGCCAGGGGGCTGAACAGCCCCAGCATTTT. It specifies CASSLGQGAEQPQHF.

The rearrangement joins TRBV27 to TRBJ1-2; D unclear. Between the trimmed V and J ends, which lost 4 bases and 3 bases, there was a span of 6 bases. The CDR3 is 12 amino acids. Germline V gives CDR1 MNHEY, CDR2 SMNVEV (reference sequence). CDR3 DNA sequence: TGTGCCAGCAGTTCCGGGTACTATGGCTACACCTTC. Its translation is CASSSGYYGYTF.

CDR3 residues: CASSGEGQRNTEAFF. CDR3 nucleotide sequence: TGTGCCAGCAGTGGAGAAGGACAGCGGAACACTGAAGCTTTCTTT. The rearrangement links TRBV6-4 to TRBJ1-1; the D gene is possibly TRBD1 (6 bases). The CDR3 is 15 residues long. Germline assignment: CDR1 MRHNA and CDR2 SNTAGT. Trimming took off 4 bases at V and 1 base at J, with 13 bases between the two ends.

The chain employs TRBV19 and TRBJ1-1; the D gene is possibly TRBD1 (5 bases). Germline assignment: CDR1 LNHDA and CDR2 SQIVND (reference sequence). The CDR3 is 13 residues long. Trimming shortened V by 9 bases and J by 3 bases, and 14 bases separated the two germline ends. In nucleotides, the CDR3 is TGTGCCAGCCCACCCGGGGGGGACACTGAAGCTTTCTTT. Translating it yields CASPPGGDTEAFF.

The chain couples TRBV18 to TRBJ1-3, with D maybe TRBD1 (6 bases). V shed 4 bases and J shed 0 bases, with 7 bases lying between them. CDR1 is KGHSH and CDR2 is LQKENI in the germline V gene. CDR3 length: 14 amino acids. DNA for the CDR3: TGTGCCAGCTCACAACAGGGCTCTGGAAACACCATATATTTT. Amino acids: CASSQQGSGNTIYF.

The chain couples TRBV5-4 to TRBJ1-2, with 9 bases lining up with TRBD1. This CDR3 contains 15 residues. From germline, CDR1 is SGHNT and CDR2 YYREEE (reference sequence). V dropped 0 bases and J dropped 8; count of bases not matched to a gene: 8. CDR3 region: CASSLGVQGAVGYTF. The CDR3 DNA sequence: TGTGCCAGCAGCTTGGGGGTACAGGGGGCGGTAGGCTACACCTTC.

This clone was found once. The rearrangement links TRBV6-1 to TRBJ1-2, with 8 bases that match TRBD1. The CDR3 extends over 14 amino acids. In germline, CDR1 is MNHNS, CDR2 SASEGT. Losses at the gene ends were 7 bases for V and 2 bases for J; bases not matched to a gene: 6. In DNA, the CDR3 is TGTGCCAGCACCCCAGACAGGGGAAACTATGGCTACACCTTC. Protein product: CASTPDRGNYGYTF.